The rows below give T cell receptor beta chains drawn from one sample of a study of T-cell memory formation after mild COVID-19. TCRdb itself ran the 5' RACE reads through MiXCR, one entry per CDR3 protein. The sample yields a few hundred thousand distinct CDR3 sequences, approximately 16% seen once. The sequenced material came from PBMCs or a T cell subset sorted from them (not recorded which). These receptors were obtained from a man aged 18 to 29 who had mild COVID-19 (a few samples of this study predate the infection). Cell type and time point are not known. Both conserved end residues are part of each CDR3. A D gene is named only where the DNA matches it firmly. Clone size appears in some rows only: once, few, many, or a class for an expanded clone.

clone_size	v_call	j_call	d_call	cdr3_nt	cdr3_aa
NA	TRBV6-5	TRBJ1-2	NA	TGTGCCAGCAGTTACTCGCGAGGGGCGACTAACTATGGCTACACCTTC	CASSYSRGATNYGYTF
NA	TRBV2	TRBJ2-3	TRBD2	TGTGCCAGCGGGGGGGAGATCACAGATACGCAGTATTTT	CASGGEITDTQYF
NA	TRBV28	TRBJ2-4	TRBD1	TGTGCCAGCGGACAGGGCGGGTCCAAAAACATTCAGTACTTC	CASGQGGSKNIQYF
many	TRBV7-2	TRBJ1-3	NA	TGTGCCAGCAGCCCCCGCTCTGGAAACACCATATATTTT	CASSPRSGNTIYF
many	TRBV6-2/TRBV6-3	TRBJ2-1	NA	TGTGCCATGAATGAGCAGTTCTTC	CAMNEQFF
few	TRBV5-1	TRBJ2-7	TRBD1	TGCGCCAGCAGCCGGCAGGGGGACAGGCAGCACGAGCAGTACTTC	CASSRQGDRQHEQYF
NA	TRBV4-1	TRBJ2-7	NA	TGCGCCAGCAGCCAAGCTTGGCAGGGCTACGAGCAGTACTTC	CASSQAWQGYEQYF
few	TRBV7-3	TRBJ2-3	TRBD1	TGTGCCAGCAGCCTGACAGGGGCCCCAGATACGCAGTATTTT	CASSLTGAPDTQYF
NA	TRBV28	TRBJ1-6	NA	TGTGCCAGCAGTTTAATAAGTGGACTGATCGTTTCACCCCTCCACTTT	CASSLISGLIVSPLHF
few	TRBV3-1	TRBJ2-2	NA	TGTGCCAGCAGCCAAGCTACCGCCGTGGGAACCGGGGAGCTGTTTTTT	CASSQATAVGTGELFF
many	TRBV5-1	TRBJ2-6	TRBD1	TGCGCCAGCAGCTTGGGACAGGGTGGGTCTGGGGCCAACGTCCTGACTTTC	CASSLGQGGSGANVLTF
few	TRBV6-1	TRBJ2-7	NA	TGTGCCAGCATCGGGCTAGGAGAGCAGTACTTC	CASIGLGEQYF
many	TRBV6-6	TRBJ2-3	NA	TGTGCCAGCAGTCCCCCTCGAGGCCTCCAGGACACAGATACGCAGTATTTT	CASSPPRGLQDTDTQYF
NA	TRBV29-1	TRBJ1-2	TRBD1	TGCAGCCTGGGACAGGGGGATCGCTACACCTTC	CSLGQGDRYTF
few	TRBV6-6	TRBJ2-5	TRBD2	TGTGCCAGCAGTTATGGCTCCCGGGGGGGCACCCAGTACTTC	CASSYGSRGGTQYF
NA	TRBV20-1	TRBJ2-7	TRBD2	TGCAGTGCTGACTCCCTAGCGGGGTCGCAAATCGAGCAGTACTTC	CSADSLAGSQIEQYF
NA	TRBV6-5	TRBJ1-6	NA	TGTGCCAGCAGTCCAAGGGCTCTTAATTCACCCCTCCACTTT	CASSPRALNSPLHF
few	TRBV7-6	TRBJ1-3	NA	TGTGCCAGCAGCTTGGTTATATCCGCGAAGCCTGGCCTCGCTGGAAACACCATATATTTT	CASSLVISAKPGLAGNTIYF
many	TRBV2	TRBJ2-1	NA	TGTGCCAGCAGTGAAGCTTGGGGAGGTGAGCAGTTCTTC	CASSEAWGGEQFF
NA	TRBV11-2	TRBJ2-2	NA	TGTGCCAGCAGCGGATTGAGGGGACCGCTGAACACCGGGGAGCTGTTTTTT	CASSGLRGPLNTGELFF